This TCR beta chain was recorded in a study of CD8+CD57+ T cells in acquired aplastic anemia. CDR3 and TCR beta VDJ profiling relied on genomic DNA as the template. TCRdb used MiXCR to reprocess the reads, holding one entry per CDR3 protein. This sample has roughly 420,000 distinct CDR3 sequences; roughly 64% occur once, and the top ten carry more than 3.5%. The receptor was derived from a human donor in good health, serving as a control. Specimen: sorted CD4+, CD8+, or CD8+CD57+ T cells (not recorded which) from PBMCs.

This CDR3 reads CASSLTGQRSPLHF. The DNA of the CDR3 is TGTGCCAGCAGTTTGACAGGGCAGAGATCACCCCTCCACTTT. The chain carries TRBV12-3 or TRBV12-4 and TRBJ1-6, with 7 bases aligning to TRBD1. With 3 bases clipped from V and 10 bases from J, the junction kept 6 bases outside the gene matches. The CDR3 contains 14 residues.